This is a list of T cell receptor beta chains from one sample in a study of OX40 agonist ivuxolimab in advanced cancers. Profiling relied on immunoSEQ multiplex PCR, and the TCRdb table lists in-frame clones only, not all of them. The data contain 53,000 or so clones, roughly 89% of them singletons. Specimen: CD4+ or CD8+ T cells sorted from blood, collected in a trial of the OX40 agonist ivuxolimab. The receptors derive from an adult with an advanced solid tumor such as melanoma, head and neck, liver or kidney cancer. CDR3s include the opening cysteine and the closing phenylalanine or tryptophan. Fields, in order: CDR3 length, V gene, CDR3 protein.

CDR3 length: 11
V gene: TRBV6-1
CDR3 protein: CATSGGYEQYF

CDR3 length: 16
V gene: TRBV18
CDR3 protein: CASSPTRQGWFTEAFF

CDR3 length: 13
V gene: TRBV7-9
CDR3 protein: CASSSGPNEKLFF

CDR3 length: 14
V gene: TRBV5-1
CDR3 protein: CASSPGTGGVGYTF

CDR3 length: 15
V gene: TRBV25-1
CDR3 protein: CASSESGTPFYEQYF

CDR3 length: 16
V gene: TRBV5-5
CDR3 protein: CASSFIGTGGNTEAFF

CDR3 length: 14
V gene: TRBV28
CDR3 protein: CASSSQGDDEKLFF

CDR3 length: 15
V gene: TRBV5-6
CDR3 protein: CASSEPGANYNEQFF

CDR3 length: 15
V gene: TRBV7-9
CDR3 protein: CASSLSFSVWVVRFF

CDR3 length: 15
V gene: TRBV2
CDR3 protein: CASSERTASNQPQHF

CDR3 length: 14
V gene: TRBV2
CDR3 protein: CASRPGLASHEQFF

CDR3 length: 17
V gene: TRBV11-2
CDR3 protein: CASSLGSLRARDNEQFF

CDR3 length: 14
V gene: TRBV6-5
CDR3 protein: CASTGSGGRGEQYF

CDR3 length: 17
V gene: TRBV4-3
CDR3 protein: CASSQDHRATSGNTIYF

CDR3 length: 16
V gene: TRBV7-6
CDR3 protein: CASSLGAGPSTDTQYF

CDR3 length: 14
V gene: TRBV27
CDR3 protein: CASSSLLTNTEAFF

CDR3 length: 14
V gene: TRBV5-4
CDR3 protein: CASSLEGGDYEQYF

CDR3 length: 14
V gene: TRBV11-2
CDR3 protein: CASRRLASYNEQFF

CDR3 length: 14
V gene: TRBV7-2
CDR3 protein: CASSRDRSSYEQYF